A single sample is the source of the 9 T cell receptor beta chains below, sequenced in a study of read filtering for tumor transcriptome and immune sequencing. Molecular barcoded adaptors covering alpha/delta and beta/gamma chains were used on approximately 400 ng RNA. TCRdb itself ran the reads through MiXCR, one entry per CDR3 protein. The table has roughly 130,000 distinct CDR3 sequences, roughly 13% seen once. Source material: a population of CD138-negative cells sorted from bone marrow. All receptors derive from a donor aged 40 or over with multiple myeloma.

This clonotype has ten or more counts. This chain connects TRBV12-3 or TRBV12-4 to TRBJ1-1, with D possibly being TRBD1 (5 bases). CDR3 length: 12 amino acids. Trimming pared 10 bases from V and 5 bases from J, leaving 14 bases between. CDR3 protein: CATYGGWTEAFF. In DNA, the CDR3 is TGTGCCACGTACGGGGGGTGGACTGAAGCTTTCTTT.

Of note for this clonotype: A much more abundant neighbour one base away suggests this may be a read error. The chain employs TRBV5-1 and TRBJ2-1; D is undetermined. Germline V gives CDR1 SGHRS, CDR2 YFSETQ. The V end lost 7 bases, the J end lost 4 bases, and 18 bases lay between the germline ends. The CDR3 runs to 15 residues. The CDR3 coding sequence is TGCGCCAGCGGCCTAGGACCGTACGAGTACAATGAGCAGTTCTTC. Translated, it gives CASGLGPYEYNEQFF.

Concerning this clonotype: A much larger clone differs from this one at a single base, so this may be a read error. The chain combines TRBV3-1 with TRBJ1-5, with D possibly being TRBD1 (6 bases). The CDR3 has 13 amino acids. Germline V lookup: CDR1 LGHDT, CDR2 YNNKEL (reference sequence). The CDR3 protein is CTSSLGANQPQHF. The CDR3 bases are TGTACCAGCAGCTTGGGGGCAAATCAGCCCCAGCATTTT.

In this sample, this clonotype turned up many times. The chain is built from TRBV7-2 and TRBJ2-4, with a possible D match to TRBD2 (5 bases). V dropped 3 bases and J dropped 1 base, with 10 bases sitting between them. Germline loops: CDR1 SGHTA, CDR2 FQGNSA. There are 15 residues in the CDR3. For the CDR3, the DNA is TGTGCCAGCAGCTTTAGATCGGGGGCCAAAAACATTCAGTACTTC. Its protein product is CASSFRSGAKNIQYF.

This clonotype occurred many times. CDR3 in DNA: TGCAGCATCCCCGGGACTCGGATATACAATGAGCAGTTCTTC. Translated, it gives CSIPGTRIYNEQFF. The J gene is TRBJ2-1, the V gene TRBV29-1, with D perhaps TRBD2 (6 bases). Germline V gives CDR1 SQVTM, CDR2 ANQGSEA. Trimming cost V 8 bases and J 4 bases, with 18 bases left between them. This CDR3 has 14 residues.

This clonotype was detected many times. This chain uses TRBV5-6 with TRBJ1-1, with a weak D call TRBD1 (5 bases). This CDR3 has 14 amino acids. Germline assignment: CDR1 SGHDT and CDR2 YYEEEE. The germline V and J ends were trimmed by 4 bases and 1 base, with 11 bases remaining between them. CDR3 sequence (DNA): TGTGCCAGCAGCGGGGGACTGGGGAACACTGAAGCTTTCTTT. Encoded protein: CASSGGLGNTEAFF.

This clonotype turned up a few times. The chain employs TRBV11-2 and TRBJ2-3, with D unclear. V lost 3 bases, J lost 2 bases, and 6 bases lay in between. Germline V gene data show CDR1 as SGHAT and CDR2 as FQNNGV. This CDR3 has 13 amino acids. The CDR3: CASSFVSTDTQYF. The CDR3 DNA is TGTGCCAGCAGCTTTGTCTCCACAGATACGCAGTATTTT. Looking up the rest from reference TRBV11-2 and TRBJ2-3 gives the full variable domain: EAGVAQSPRYKIIEKRQSVAFWCNPISGHATLYWYQQILGQGPKLLIQFQNNGVVDDSQLPKDRFSAERLKGVDSTLKIQPAKLEDSAVYLCASSFVSTDTQYFGPGTRLTVL.

This clonotype came up many times. The chain has TRBV7-9 and TRBJ1-1; D might be TRBD1 (5 bases). CDR3 length: 13 residues. Germline-derived CDR1 and CDR2 are SEHNR and FQNEAQ (reference sequence). V was pared by 2 bases and J by 5 bases, with 9 bases between. This CDR3 is CASSLSGITEAFF. In DNA, the CDR3 is TGTGCCAGCAGCTTATCAGGGATAACTGAAGCTTTCTTT. Drawing the rest from reference TRBV7-9 and TRBJ1-1, the complete variable domain is DTGVSQNPRHKITKRGQNVTFRCDPISEHNRLYWYRQTLGQGPEFLTYFQNEAQLEKSRLLSDRFSAERPKGSFSTLEIQRTEQGDSAMYLCASSLSGITEAFFGQGTRLTVV.

Note on this clonotype: A read error may explain this, as a much larger clone is one base away. The chain couples TRBV19 to TRBJ2-2; D gene uncertain. The germline V and J ends were trimmed by 3 bases and 7 bases, with 9 bases remaining between them. CDR1 LNHDA and CDR2 SQIVND come from the germline V gene (reference sequence). The CDR3 runs to 13 residues. The CDR3 sequence: CASSIESFGELFF. The CDR3 bases are TGTGCCAGTAGTATTGAGAGTTTCGGGGAGCTGTTTTTT.